This TCR beta chain was recorded in a study of graft-versus-host responses after intestinal transplantation. Looking at the study overall: Among the recipients, transplants were multivisceral, liver-intestinal, or isolated intestinal. Anti-thymocyte globulin induction, then tacrolimus and steroids for about 3 years, went to all recipients.

Clones were read by immunoSEQ multiplex PCR, and TCRdb kept only the in-frame ones, dropping some. The sample shows about 98,000 clones, roughly 80% of them seen only once. The germline V gene encodes CDR1 PRHDT and CDR2 FYEKMQ (reference sequence). After removal of 3 bases from V and 6 bases from J, the junction contained 5 bases not matched to a gene. The CDR3 runs 15 residues. Whole-study findings and limits: Circulating GvH clones peaking coincided with falling HvG clones soon after transplant.

About this clone itself: The antigen is unknown.

The sample in question was unstimulated CD8+ T cells sorted from spleen or lymph node cells, obtained before intestinal transplant. The rearrangement links TRBV13 to TRBJ2-3; 11 positions agree with TRBD2. The clonotype comes from a human donor who received an intestinal transplant. The CDR3 DNA reads TGTGCCAGCAGCTTGAGTAGCGGGGGGGCCGATACGCAGTATTTT. Translated: CASSLSSGGADTQYF.